This T cell receptor beta chain was sequenced for a study of blood T cell repertoires in COVID-19. Study overall: Material from acute and convalescent COVID-19 was sourced from the United States, Italy and Spain. Sources were T cells, B-cell-depleted T cells, or PBMCs; the material itself was cDNA or gDNA.

Only in-frame clones appear in the TCRdb table, and some are missing; sequencing was by immunoSEQ multiplex PCR. The data show just over 70,000 clones, 70% to 80% seen once. The sample comprised peripheral blood. The source of this sequence is a woman in her sixties or seventies with acute or convalescent COVID-19.

The CDR3 DNA sequence: TGTGCCAGCAGTTTTCTCGGACAGGGGGGGTATGGCTACACCTTC. Residues: CASSFLGQGGYGYTF. The chain links TRBV28 to TRBJ1-2; 10 nucleotides agree with TRBD1. Trimming removed 3 bases from V and 5 bases from J; junction bases left unmatched: 6. This CDR3 region has 15 residues. Germline V gene data show CDR1 as MDHEN and CDR2 as SYDVKM.